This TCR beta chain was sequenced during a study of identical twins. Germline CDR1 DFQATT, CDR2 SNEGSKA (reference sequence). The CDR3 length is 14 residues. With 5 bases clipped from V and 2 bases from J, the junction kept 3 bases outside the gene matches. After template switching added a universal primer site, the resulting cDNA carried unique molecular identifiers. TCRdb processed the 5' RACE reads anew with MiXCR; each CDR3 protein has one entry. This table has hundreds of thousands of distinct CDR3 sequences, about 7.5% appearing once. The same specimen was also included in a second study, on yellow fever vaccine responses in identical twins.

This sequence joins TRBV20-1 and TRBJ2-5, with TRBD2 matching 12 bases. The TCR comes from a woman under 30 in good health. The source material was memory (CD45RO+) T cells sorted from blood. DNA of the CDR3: TGCAGTGCTCCGACTAGCGGGGGACAAGAGACCCAGTACTTC. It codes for CSAPTSGGQETQYF.